This T cell receptor (beta chain) was recorded in a study of cytomegalovirus exposure and HLA in healthy donors. As regards this clone: The antigen is undetermined.

Study results and limitations: Cytomegalovirus status was reportedly diagnosed by the classifier with high specificity and sensitivity.

Germline values: CDR1 KGHSH, CDR2 LQKENI. V was pared by 1 base and J by 5 bases, with 12 bases between. CDR3 length equals 15 residues. Primers: 60 Vbeta forward and 13 Jbeta reverse. TCRdb's table, derived via immunoSEQ multiplex PCR, lists solely in-frame clones and lacks some. The table lists some 130,000 clones, roughly 77% of them singletons. The TCR comes from a man younger than 45 in good health. Sequenced material: PBMCs. This sequence joins TRBV18 and TRBJ1-5; D is unresolved. The CDR3 here is CASSPRVAFDQPQHF. The CDR3, as DNA: TGTGCCAGCTCACCACGGGTAGCGTTTGATCAGCCCCAGCATTTT.